The 2 T cell receptor beta chains below all came from one sample that was sequenced in a study of long-term antiretroviral therapy in people with HIV. The authors ran the immunoSEQ assay, v3.0, at survey level. The data were produced by immunoSEQ multiplex PCR, yet TCRdb's version contains in-frame clones alone and is incomplete. In the table there are 30,000 or so clones, 88% of which are singletons. The material sequenced was unsorted PBMCs, taken around 5 years before starting antiretroviral therapy. These receptor sequences come from a man aged 45-60 years with HIV.

The chain employs TRBV27 and TRBJ2-7, with D possibly TRBD1 on 5 matching bases. The germline CDR1 and CDR2 sequences are MNHEY and SMNVEV (reference sequence). V lost 5 bases to trimming and J lost 6 bases, with 17 bases between them. This CDR3 contains 14 residues. CDR3 DNA: TGTGCCAGCAGTCAAAACCCAGGGTTTAGCGAGCAGTACTTC. This codes for CASSQNPGFSEQYF.

The chain joins TRBV5-4 to TRBJ2-1; TRBD2 matches at 9 bases. Germline loops: CDR1 SGHNT, CDR2 YYREEE (reference sequence). The ends lost 1 base at V and 4 bases at J; junction bases unmatched: 6. The CDR3 consists of 16 residues. The CDR3: CASSLIGGGAYNEQFF. The CDR3 bases are TGTGCCAGCAGCTTGATTGGCGGGGGGGCGTACAATGAGCAGTTCTTC.